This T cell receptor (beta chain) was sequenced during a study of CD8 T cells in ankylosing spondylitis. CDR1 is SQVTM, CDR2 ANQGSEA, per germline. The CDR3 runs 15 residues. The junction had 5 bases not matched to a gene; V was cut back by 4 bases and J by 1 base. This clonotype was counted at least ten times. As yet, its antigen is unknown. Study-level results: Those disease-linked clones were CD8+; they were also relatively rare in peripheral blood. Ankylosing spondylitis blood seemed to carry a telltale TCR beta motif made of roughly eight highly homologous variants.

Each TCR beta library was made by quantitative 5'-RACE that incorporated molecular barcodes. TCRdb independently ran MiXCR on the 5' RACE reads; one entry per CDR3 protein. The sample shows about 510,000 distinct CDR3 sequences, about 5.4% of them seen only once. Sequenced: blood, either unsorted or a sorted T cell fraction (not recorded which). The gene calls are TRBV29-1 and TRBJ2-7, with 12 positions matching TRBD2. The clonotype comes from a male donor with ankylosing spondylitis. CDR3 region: CSVGGLAGMSYEQYF. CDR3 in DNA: TGCAGCGTTGGGGGACTAGCGGGTATGTCCTACGAGCAGTACTTC.